Included here is one T cell receptor beta chain sequence, with context. Repertoires were generated with immunoSEQ multiplex PCR, while TCRdb's copy carries only in-frame clones and drops some. This sample yields hundreds of thousands of clones, of which 80% to 90% are seen a single time; roughly 0.76% belongs to the top ten. The CDR3 is 13 residues long. The V segment lost 6 bases and the J segment 3 bases; nucleotides outside the gene matches: 4. Germline values: CDR1 SNHLY, CDR2 FYNNEI. These data are taken from a study of blood T cell repertoires in COVID-19. The sequence was collected from a man aged 18 to 30 with COVID-19, enrolled during active disease. Input material: peripheral blood. The chain joins TRBV2 to TRBJ1-2, with TRBD1 identical over 7 bases. Written as DNA, the CDR3 is TGTGCCAGCAGGGCTGACAGGGACTATGGCTACACCTTC. Protein product: CASRADRDYGYTF.